The 23 T cell receptor beta chains below were found in one sample sequenced in a study of tissue T cells after allogeneic stem cell transplantation. Sequencing used immunoSEQ multiplex PCR; TCRdb keeps in-frame clones, though not all of them. The data contain more than 4,000 clones, about 46% of them seen just once; the ten biggest clones take up 15% to 20%. Time point indicated: mouse harvest day 14 after allogeneic transplant. The graft held 10^6 splenic CD5+ T cells and 10^7 T-cell-depleted bone marrow cells. Source material: lymph node tissue. All receptors come from a female BALB/c mouse given C57BL/6 T cells with graft-versus-host disease after an allogeneic hematopoietic cell transplant.

With regard to this clone: The gene names here belong to mouse. The read terminates 1 residue ahead of where the CDR3 ends, so the germline J gene completes it. The J gene is TRBJ2-3, the V gene TRBV3; 7 bases map to TRBD1. From germline, CDR1 is SNHLY and CDR2 FYNGKV (reference sequence). The CDR3 is made up of 14 amino acids. V gave up 5 bases and J gave up 1 base; unmatched junction bases: 3. The CDR3 loop is CASSPTGRAETLYF. The covered CDR3 bases are TGTGCCAGCAGCCCGACAGGGCGTGCAGAAACGCTGTAT.

A remark on this clone: Any gene name here is a mouse gene name. The CDR3 end lies 1 residue beyond the end of the read and is filled in from the germline J gene. The rearrangement links TRBV12-1 to TRBJ1-1; D remains unclear. With 2 bases removed from V and 6 bases from J, the gap between germline ends came to 12 bases. Germline values: CDR1 SGHSN, CDR2 HYEKVE. This CDR3 spans 13 amino acids. The CDR3 DNA, read in part, is TGTGCCAGCTCTCCCCGGGGAAGGGCAGAAGTCTTC. It codes for CASSPRGRAEVF. The entire CDR3 is CASSPRGRAEVFF.

A word on this clone: These gene names are mouse names. The read halts 1 residue ahead of the CDR3 end, with the missing end drawn from the germline J gene. This specimen includes other DNA sequences encoding the same CDR3. The chain joins TRBV26 to TRBJ2-7; D may correspond to TRBD1 or TRBD2 (6 bases each). Trimming removed 3 bases from V and 4 bases from J, with 7 bases in between. Germline lookup yields CDR1 KGHPV and CDR2 FQNQEV (reference sequence). The CDR3 sequence is 12 residues long. CDR3 DNA, as far as it was read: TGTGCCAGCAGTCTAGGGGGGTATGAACAGTAC. As protein: CASSLGGYEQY. The whole CDR3 protein reads CASSLGGYEQYF.

In this sample, this clone is large. The listed genes are named as in mouse. The CDR3 is cut off 1 residue early in the read; its end comes from the germline J gene. The chain carries TRBV26 and TRBJ2-5, with a possible D match to TRBD1 (6 bases). Trimming stripped 3 bases from V and 6 bases from J, with 7 bases between. Germline CDR1 reads KGHPV; CDR2 reads FQNQEV (reference sequence). This CDR3 contains 12 residues. The part of the CDR3 DNA that was read is TGTGCCAGCAGTCTCCAGGGGGACACCCAGTAC. Translating gives CASSLQGDTQY. The whole CDR3 sequence reads CASSLQGDTQYF.

In the case of this clone: Mouse germline and gene names are used. The read terminates 1 residue ahead of where the CDR3 ends, so the germline J gene completes it. The chain joins TRBV12-1 to TRBJ1-1, with a tentative D call TRBD1 (6 bases). Trimming removed 3 bases from V and 0 bases from J, with 13 bases in between. The length of the CDR3 is 15 residues. Germline V lookup: CDR1 SGHSN, CDR2 HYEKVE. CDR3: CASSFGGHANTEVFF. CDR3 bases read: TGTGCCAGCTCTTTCGGGGGCCATGCAAACACAGAAGTCTTC.

About this clone: Mouse gene names apply. The read falls 1 residue short of the CDR3 end, and the missing part is taken from the germline J gene. The chain employs TRBV1 and TRBJ2-7; 10 bases align to TRBD2. This CDR3 comprises 14 residues. Looked up from germline, CDR1 is NSQYPW and CDR2 is LRSPGD (reference sequence). V dropped 1 base and J dropped 6; count of bases not matched to a gene: 3. CDR3 loop: CTCSAVLGGFEQYF. Partial CDR3 DNA: TGCACCTGCAGTGCAGTACTGGGGGGGTTTGAACAGTAC. The complete variable domain, with remaining parts taken from reference TRBV1 and TRBJ2-7, reads VTLLEQNPRWRLVPRGQAVNLRCILKNSQYPWMSWYQQDLQKQLQWLFTLRSPGDKEVKSLPGADYLATRVTDTELRLQVANMSQGRTLYCTCSAVLGGFEQYFGPGTRLTVL.

Remarks on this clone: Genes here carry mouse names. The read stops 1 residue short of the end of the CDR3; the missing end is completed from the germline J gene. The V and J genes are TRBV13-1 and TRBJ2-1, with TRBD2 matching 13 bases. The CDR3 covers 16 residues. After removal of 5 bases from V and 6 bases from J, the junction contained 8 bases not matched to a gene. Germline V lookup: CDR1 NSHNY, CDR2 SYGAGN. This chain's CDR3 is CASSPGLGGRGAEQFF. The sequenced CDR3 bases are TGTGCCAGCAGCCCCGGACTGGGGGGGCGAGGTGCTGAGCAGTTC.

Remarks on this clone: The germline and genes are mouse ones. With the read ending 1 residue before the CDR3 end, the germline J gene is used to fill in that end. The chain employs TRBV20 and TRBJ2-3; the match to TRBD2 covers 8 bases. With V trimmed by 0 bases and J by 0 bases, 2 bases remained unmatched. Per germline, CDR1 GFQATS and CDR2 STVNSAI. The CDR3 has 15 residues. Incomplete CDR3 DNA: TGTGGTGCTAGGGACTGGGGGGCGAGTGCAGAAACGCTGTAT. As protein: CGARDWGASAETLY. The whole CDR3 region reads CGARDWGASAETLYF.

A word on this clone: Gene labels here are mouse ones. The missing CDR3 end, 1 residue past where the read stops, is filled in from the germline J gene. The rearrangement links TRBV26 to TRBJ2-3, with a possible D match to TRBD1 (6 bases). CDR1 is KGHPV and CDR2 is FQNQEV in the germline V gene (reference sequence). Deletions cut 4 bases from V and 1 base from J, with 15 bases between. CDR3 length: 16 amino acids. The part of the CDR3 DNA that was read is TGTGCCAGCAGTCCCCGGGCCAGGGGTGGTGCAGAAACGCTGTAT. Protein: CASSPRARGGAETLY. In full, the CDR3 reads CASSPRARGGAETLYF. The whole variable domain, remainder taken from reference TRBV26 and TRBJ2-3, is NSKVIQTPRYLVKGQGQKAKMRCIPEKGHPVVFWYQQNKNNEFKFLINFQNQEVLQQIDMTEKRFSAECPSNSPCSLEIQSSEAGDSALYLCASSPRARGGAETLYFGSGTRLTVL.

As regards this clone: Gene names refer to mouse genes. The CDR3 end falls 1 residue outside the read, so it is completed with the germline J gene. This chain joins TRBV1 and TRBJ1-3; 12 bases map to TRBD1. Unmatched junction bases numbered 6, after V lost 3 bases and J lost 3 bases. CDR1 and CDR2 from the germline V gene are NSQYPW and LRSPGD (reference sequence). The CDR3 is 17 amino acids. CDR3 in amino acids: CTCSARDRGQGGNTLYF. The sequenced CDR3 bases are TGCACCTGCAGTGCTAGGGACAGGGGGCAAGGTGGAAATACGCTCTAT.

This clone came up a few times. Mouse names are used for the genes. Read data end 1 residue before the CDR3 end; the end is taken from the germline J gene. This chain connects TRBV3 to TRBJ2-4; D uncertain. This CDR3 has 14 amino acids. Deletions cut 2 bases from V and 0 bases from J, with 6 bases between. CDR1 and CDR2 (germline): SNHLY, FYNGKV (reference sequence). The CDR3 spells CASSLLDSQNTLYF. The sequenced CDR3 bases are TGTGCCAGCAGCTTATTAGACAGTCAAAACACCTTGTAC.

With regard to this clone: Gene names and germline refer to mouse. The read falls 1 residue short of the CDR3 end, and the missing part is taken from the germline J gene. The chain has TRBV16 and TRBJ1-1, with D possibly matching TRBD1 (5 bases). This CDR3 has 11 residues. From germline, CDR1 is SGHSA and CDR2 FRNQAP. The germline V and J ends were trimmed by 6 bases and 5 bases, with 7 bases remaining between them. The covered CDR3 bases are TGTGCAAGCAGTTCAGGGACAGAAGTCTTC. Translation gives CASSSGTEVF. The whole CDR3 protein reads CASSSGTEVFF.

On this clone: Each gene name is a mouse one. The read terminates 1 residue before the CDR3 end, so the remaining end is supplied by the germline J gene. The chain recombines TRBV26 with TRBJ2-4, with D maybe TRBD2 (6 bases). The CDR3 length is 14 residues. Germline values: CDR1 KGHPV, CDR2 FQNQEV (reference sequence). The V gene lost 4 bases and the J gene lost 0 bases, with 8 bases spanning the gap. CDR3 DNA (partial): TGTGCCAGCAGTCCACTGGGTAGTCAAAACACCTTGTAC. Residues: CASSPLGSQNTLY. The whole CDR3 protein reads CASSPLGSQNTLYF.

Details on this clone: Gene names and germline refer to mouse. The observed sequence ends 1 residue before the CDR3 terminus, with the missing tail filled in from the germline J gene. This chain joins TRBV16 and TRBJ2-5, with a weak D call TRBD1 (6 bases). Germline lookup yields CDR1 SGHSA and CDR2 FRNQAP. Trimming removed 2 bases at V and 0 bases at J, with 6 bases between. The CDR3 spans 14 residues. Incomplete CDR3 DNA: TGTGCAAGCAGCTTACAGGGGAACCAAGACACCCAGTAC. Encoded protein: CASSLQGNQDTQY. The entire CDR3 sequence reads CASSLQGNQDTQYF.

Judged by abundance, this clone is medium-sized (0.01 to 0.1%). Gene names are mouse gene names. The read gets to within 1 residue of the CDR3 end, and the germline J gene fills in the rest. The V call is TRBV12-1, the J call TRBJ2-7; 11 nucleotides match TRBD2. The CDR3 consists of 15 residues. Trimming at V came to 4 bases and at J to 0 bases, leaving 4 bases not matched to a gene. Per the germline V gene, CDR1 is SGHSN and CDR2 is HYEKVE. CDR3 region: CASSRLGGSSYEQYF. The sequenced CDR3 bases are TGTGCCAGCTCCCGACTGGGGGGGAGCTCCTATGAACAGTAC.

This clone was observed a handful of times. The genes are named according to mouse. The read comes to an end 1 residue before the CDR3 does, leaving the germline J gene to fill in the end. The chain couples TRBV12-1 to TRBJ2-4, with 11 bases matching TRBD2. Looked up from germline, CDR1 is SGHSN and CDR2 is HYEKVE. The ends lost 2 bases at V and 0 bases at J; junction bases unmatched: 3. The CDR3 extends over 16 amino acids. The CDR3 DNA, read in part, is TGTGCCAGCTCTCGGGACTGGGGGTATAGTCAAAACACCTTGTAC. This sequence encodes CASSRDWGYSQNTLY. The CDR3 in its entirety is CASSRDWGYSQNTLYF.

To note about this clone: Genes here carry mouse names. The read ends 1 residue before the CDR3 terminus; that terminus is restored from the germline J gene. V gene TRBV1 combines with J gene TRBJ2-2; 8 bases agree with TRBD1. This CDR3 region has 15 residues. V trimming: 1 base; J trimming: 2 bases; junction bases outside the gene matches: 0. Germline CDR1 and CDR2: NSQYPW and LRSPGD (reference sequence). The CDR3 is CTCSAAGGNTGQLYF. The CDR3 bases that were read are TGCACCTGCAGTGCAGCAGGGGGCAACACCGGGCAGCTCTAC.

In regard to this clone: The genes are named according to mouse. With the read ending 1 residue before the CDR3 end, the germline J gene is used to fill in that end. V is TRBV12-1 and J is TRBJ2-1, with TRBD2 matching over 8 bases. Trimming took 2 bases from V and 13 from J; bases not matched to a gene: 21. Germline V gene data show CDR1 as SGHSN and CDR2 as HYEKVE. CDR3 size: 17 residues. The sequenced CDR3 bases are TGTGCCAGCTCTCCCGCTGGGGGGCCACATAACCATGCTCTCCAGTTC. Translating it yields CASSPAGGPHNHALQF. The full CDR3 protein reads CASSPAGGPHNHALQFF.

About this clone: The gene names given are mouse names. The CDR3 is cut off 1 residue early in the read; its end comes from the germline J gene. The chain has TRBV2 and TRBJ1-4, with TRBD1 as a possible D gene (6 bases). Germline assignment: CDR1 LGHNA and CDR2 YSYQKL. The V and J ends lost 1 base and 7 bases respectively, with 13 bases between them. This CDR3 spans 15 amino acids. The part of the CDR3 DNA that was read is TGTGCCAGCAGCCAAGTTCAGGGGAGGGGCGAAAGATTATTT. It encodes CASSQVQGRGERLF. The whole CDR3 sequence is CASSQVQGRGERLFF.

Concerning this clone itself: Gene names refer to mouse genes. The read gets to within 1 residue of the CDR3 end, and the germline J gene fills in the rest. The chain employs TRBV16 and TRBJ2-7; D possibly corresponds to TRBD1 (6 bases). Germline V gene data show CDR1 as SGHSA and CDR2 as FRNQAP. The CDR3 sequence is 13 residues long. Trimming left V 3 bases short and J 3 bases short, with 9 bases between. Partial CDR3 DNA: TGTGCAAGCAGCTTGAGGGACAACTATGAACAGTAC. The encoded protein is CASSLRDNYEQY. The entire CDR3 sequence reads CASSLRDNYEQYF.

Comment on this clone: Gene names follow the mouse nomenclature. The read terminates 1 residue before the CDR3 end, so the remaining end is supplied by the germline J gene. V gene TRBV3 combines with J gene TRBJ2-4, with TRBD1 identical over 7 bases. Germline trimming cut 4 bases from V and 0 bases from J; bases unmatched to any gene: 1. Germline V lookup: CDR1 SNHLY, CDR2 FYNGKV (reference sequence). The CDR3 is 14 residues long. CDR3 DNA (partial): TGTGCCAGCAGCTCCAGGGGGAGTCAAAACACCTTGTAC. Translated: CASSSRGSQNTLY. The CDR3 reads in full as CASSSRGSQNTLYF.

A remark on this clone: The genes and germline here are from mouse. With the read ending 1 residue before the CDR3 end, the germline J gene is used to fill in that end. The rearrangement links TRBV15 to TRBJ1-1; D remains ambiguous. Germline V CDR1 and CDR2: SGHND, FRSKSL. The ends were cut back, 3 bases at V and 3 bases at J, with 5 bases in the middle. The CDR3 extends over 12 amino acids. The covered CDR3 bases are TGTGCCAGCAGTTTCGAGGACACAGAAGTCTTC. This gives the protein CASSFEDTEVF. The full-length CDR3 reads as CASSFEDTEVFF.

A note on this clone: The likely explanation is a read error, given a far larger clone one base away. Mouse gene names apply. CDR3 bases read: TGTGCCAGCAGTCTGTCAGGGGTCGAAAGATTATTT. Amino acid sequence: CASSLSGVERLF. The CDR3 in its entirety is CASSLSGVERLFF. The rearrangement uses TRBV26 and TRBJ1-4; a possible D gene is TRBD1 (5 bases). Read sequence stops 1 residue before the CDR3 end, and the germline J gene provides the missing end. Germline V gene data show CDR1 as KGHPV and CDR2 as FQNQEV (reference sequence). V shed 0 bases and J shed 7 bases, with 6 bases lying between them. The CDR3 extends over 13 amino acids.